The 31 T cell receptor beta chains in this list originate from one sample, sequenced in a study of blood T cell repertoires in COVID-19. Method: immunoSEQ multiplex PCR; TCRdb's copy keeps in-frame clones and lacks some. The repertoire holds hundreds of thousands of clones, with approximately 86% as singletons. The sequenced sample consisted of peripheral blood. Receptors originate from a man at least 80 years old with acute or convalescent COVID-19.

On this clone itself: This CDR3 is also generated by other DNA sequences in the sample. This chain uses TRBV4-3 with TRBJ2-7; D gene unclear. Germline V gene lookup returns CDR1 LGHNA and CDR2 YSLEER. V shed 0 bases and J shed 4 bases, with 7 bases lying between them. The CDR3 is 13 amino acids. CDR3 DNA: TGCGCCAGCAGCCAAGATCGTGCGTACGAGCAGTACTTC. Protein sequence: CASSQDRAYEQYF.

The V gene is TRBV29-1, the J gene TRBJ1-1; 12 bases match TRBD1. Germline CDR1 SQVTM, CDR2 ANQGSEA. CDR3 length: 12 amino acids. V shed 7 bases and J 7 bases; nucleotides not matched to a gene: 4. CDR3 bases: TGCAGCGCGGGACAGGGGGCTGATGAAGCTTTCTTT. As protein: CSAGQGADEAFF.

This clone was recorded only once. V gene TRBV28 combines with J gene TRBJ1-5; TRBD1 is a possible D gene (5 bases). The germline CDR1 and CDR2 sequences are MDHEN and SYDVKM. The ends were cut back, 10 bases at V and 1 base at J, with 8 bases in the middle. This CDR3 has 12 residues. CDR3 residues: CATRGSNQPQHF. CDR3 in DNA: TGTGCCACTCGGGGGAGCAATCAGCCCCAGCATTTT.

V gene TRBV4-2 combines with J gene TRBJ1-3, with D maybe TRBD1 (6 bases). The V gene lost 0 bases and the J gene lost 0 bases, with 24 bases spanning the gap. Germline CDR1 reads LGHNA; CDR2 reads YNFKEQ. The CDR3 is 21 residues long. The CDR3 loop reads CASSQDPGGSRATYSGNTIYF. The CDR3 bases are TGTGCCAGCAGCCAAGATCCGGGGGGCAGCAGGGCGACTTACTCTGGAAACACCATATATTTT.

The chain recombines TRBV29-1 with TRBJ2-7; the match to TRBD1 covers 8 bases. The V segment lost 2 bases and the J segment 4 bases; nucleotides outside the gene matches: 16. Germline V gene sequence: CDR1 SQVTM, CDR2 ANQGSEA. The CDR3 loop spans 17 amino acids. The CDR3 loop is CSVERAGGPRGPYEQYF. The CDR3 region has the DNA TGCAGCGTTGAAAGAGCAGGGGGCCCTCGGGGCCCTTACGAGCAGTACTTC.

In its sample, this clone was seen once. The J gene is TRBJ1-3, the V gene TRBV6-6; TRBD1 is a possible D gene (5 bases). Germline loops: CDR1 MNHNY, CDR2 SVGAGI (reference sequence). The V end lost 6 bases, the J end lost 7 bases, and 19 bases lay between the germline ends. CDR3 length equals 15 residues. This CDR3 reads CASRYNGGWRNTIYF. DNA of the CDR3: TGTGCCAGCAGATATAATGGGGGGTGGAGGAACACCATATATTTT.

The V and J genes are TRBV19 and TRBJ1-1, with TRBD1 matching 7 bases. Per germline, CDR1 LNHDA and CDR2 SQIVND (reference sequence). V dropped 3 bases and J dropped 2; count of bases not matched to a gene: 6. The CDR3 extends over 15 amino acids. CDR3 loop: CASSIPQGGNTEAFF. In nucleotides, the CDR3 is TGTGCCAGTAGTATCCCCCAGGGGGGAAACACTGAAGCTTTCTTT.

This clone has only one observation. V is TRBV5-1 and J is TRBJ2-1, with D perhaps matching TRBD2 (6 bases). Per the germline V gene, CDR1 is SGHRS and CDR2 is YFSETQ. This CDR3 has 15 amino acids. V gave up 4 bases and J gave up 2 bases, with 13 bases separating them. Here the CDR3 DNA reads TGCGCCAGCAGCCGCGACGGGAGCACCTACAATGAGCAGTTCTTC. Its translation: CASSRDGSTYNEQFF.

V and J are TRBV9 and TRBJ1-3; a weak D match, TRBD1 (5 bases). CDR1 and CDR2 from the germline V gene are SGDLS and YYNGEE. This CDR3 has 17 amino acids. V was shortened by 0 bases and J by 2 bases, with 15 bases between the two germline ends. The CDR3 DNA is TGTGCCAGCAGCGTAGTGAGTTGGGGGGGACCTGGAAACACCATATATTTT. Amino acids: CASSVVSWGGPGNTIYF.

The chain couples TRBV19 to TRBJ2-2, with 8 bases lining up with TRBD1. Germline-derived CDR1 and CDR2 are LNHDA and SQIVND (reference sequence). The CDR3 totals 16 residues. Germline trimming cut 5 bases from V and 0 bases from J; bases unmatched to any gene: 5. The CDR3 spells CASSPRQGSNTGELFF. The CDR3 region has the DNA TGTGCCAGTAGTCCCCGACAGGGGTCGAACACCGGGGAGCTGTTTTTT.

This rearrangement joins TRBV6-2 or TRBV6-3 to TRBJ1-2; tentative D call: TRBD1 (6 bases). CDR1 and CDR2 from the germline V gene are MNHEY and SVGEGT. Trimming shortened V by 5 bases and J by 3 bases, and 16 bases separated the two germline ends. There are 15 residues in the CDR3. CDR3 sequence reads: CASSRRDKNYYGYTF. DNA for the CDR3: TGTGCCAGCAGTCGCCGGGACAAAAATTACTATGGCTACACCTTC.

V is TRBV10-3 and J is TRBJ1-2, with a tentative D call TRBD1 (6 bases). The CDR3 consists of 16 residues. The V gene lost 2 bases and the J gene lost 0 bases, with 13 bases spanning the gap. CDR1 is ENHRY and CDR2 is SYGVKD in the germline V gene. The DNA of the CDR3 is TGTGCCATCAGTGAGCCGCAGGGGCTCACTAACTATGGCTACACCTTC. This sequence encodes CAISEPQGLTNYGYTF.

The gene calls are TRBV7-9 and TRBJ2-5; 9 bases fit TRBD1. The CDR3 covers 16 residues. The ends lost 5 bases at V and 0 bases at J; junction bases unmatched: 7. The V gene's germline CDR1 is SEHNR and CDR2 FQNEAQ (reference sequence). CDR3 nucleotide sequence: TGTGCCAGCAGCCCGTCGACAGGGGGGTACCAAGAGACCCAGTACTTC. As protein: CASSPSTGGYQETQYF.

This chain uses TRBV15 with TRBJ1-6, with D hard to call. The CDR3 has 14 residues. The germline V gene encodes CDR1 LNHNV and CDR2 YYDKDF (reference sequence). V gave up 8 bases and J gave up 5 bases, with 13 bases separating them. CDR3 nucleotides: TGTGCCACCGCGGATAAGCTCGATAATTCACCCCTCCACTTT. This gives the protein CATADKLDNSPLHF.

V gene TRBV14 combines with J gene TRBJ1-6, with 7 bases that match TRBD1. Germline V gene sequence: CDR1 SGHDN, CDR2 FVKESK. The CDR3 consists of 13 residues. J lost 9 bases, V lost 7 bases, and 6 bases had no gene match. The chain's CDR3 is CASNIGGSSPLHF. The CDR3 DNA sequence: TGTGCCAGCAACATAGGGGGCTCTTCACCCCTCCACTTT.

The chain is built from TRBV6-4 and TRBJ2-7, with TRBD2 identical over 11 bases. This CDR3 has 15 amino acids. Trimming cost V 3 bases and J 5 bases; bases outside gene matches: 6. Germline V lookup: CDR1 MRHNA, CDR2 SNTAGT. This chain's CDR3 is CASSDSSGRFDEQYF. The CDR3 nucleotides are TGTGCCAGCAGTGATTCTAGCGGGAGGTTTGACGAGCAGTACTTC.

The chain employs TRBV20-1 and TRBJ2-7, with TRBD1 identical over 9 bases. From germline, CDR1 is DFQATT and CDR2 SNEGSKA (reference sequence). V was pared by 7 bases and J by 2 bases, with 0 bases of the junction left unmatched. This CDR3 spans 11 amino acids. CDR3 coding DNA: TGCAGTGGACAGGGGGCCTACGAGCAGTACTTC. This codes for CSGQGAYEQYF.

V usage is TRBV7-2 and J usage is TRBJ2-7; perhaps TRBD2 as D (6 bases). The CDR3 is 16 amino acids. Germline CDR1 SGHTA, CDR2 FQGNSA. V was shortened by 4 bases and J by 1 base, with 17 bases between the two germline ends. The CDR3 loop reads CASSSQGEGRSYEQYF. CDR3 sequence (DNA): TGTGCCAGCAGCTCTCAGGGAGAAGGGAGGTCCTACGAGCAGTACTTC.

This sequence joins TRBV7-2 and TRBJ2-1; 10 bases are a match to TRBD2. CDR3 length: 14 residues. CDR1 SGHTA and CDR2 FQGNSA come from the germline V gene. The trim removed 4 bases at V and 7 bases at J, leaving 4 bases unmatched. The CDR3 nucleotides read TGTGCCAGCAGCTCGGGACTAGCGTGGAATGAGCAGTTCTTC. This codes for CASSSGLAWNEQFF.

This clone has a single count. The CDR3 reads CASSTRPGQGNPLGSTDTQYF. The CDR3 coding sequence is TGTGCCAGCAGCACTCGACCGGGACAGGGGAACCCCCTGGGGTCCACAGATACGCAGTATTTT. V gene TRBV9 combines with J gene TRBJ2-3; 10 bases align to TRBD1. CDR1 and CDR2 (germline): SGDLS, YYNGEE. This CDR3 is built from 21 residues. V shed 4 bases and J 2 bases; nucleotides not matched to a gene: 22.

The chain combines TRBV4-3 with TRBJ2-3; 12 bases line up with TRBD2. The CDR3 totals 15 residues. The ends lost 6 bases at V and 6 bases at J; junction bases unmatched: 7. Per germline, CDR1 LGHNA and CDR2 YSLEER. In DNA form, the CDR3 reads TGCGCCAGCAGGCGTCTAGCGGGAGGGCCGGATACGCAGTATTTT. Its protein is CASRRLAGGPDTQYF.

The chain links TRBV19 to TRBJ1-5; D is unclear. V lost 3 bases and J 5 bases, leaving 8 bases between the germline ends. Germline CDR1 reads LNHDA; CDR2 reads SQIVND (reference sequence). This CDR3 spans 13 amino acids. CDR3 amino acids: CASSIERDQPQHF. DNA for the CDR3: TGTGCCAGTAGTATCGAACGGGATCAGCCCCAGCATTTT.

The J gene is TRBJ2-5, the V gene TRBV2, with 12 bases identical to TRBD1. CDR1 and CDR2 from the germline V gene are SNHLY and FYNNEI. The V segment lost 6 bases and the J segment 2 bases; nucleotides outside the gene matches: 4. CDR3 length: 15 amino acids. The CDR3 nucleotides are TGTGCCAGCAGGGGGACAGGGGGCAGGCAAGAGACCCAGTACTTC. This sequence encodes CASRGTGGRQETQYF.

This clone appeared a single time. The rearrangement links TRBV19 to TRBJ1-5; D might be TRBD1 (5 bases). The germline CDR1 and CDR2 sequences are LNHDA and SQIVND (reference sequence). The CDR3 spans 16 residues. Trimming shortened V by 7 bases and J by 2 bases, and 18 bases separated the two germline ends. The CDR3: CASTTAAGERNQPQHF. The DNA for the CDR3 is TGTGCCAGTACCACGGCGGCGGGGGAACGCAATCAGCCCCAGCATTTT.

The chain uses TRBV11-3 and TRBJ2-1, with no clear D. Germline V gives CDR1 SGHNT, CDR2 YENEEA. The CDR3 contains 13 residues. Trimming removed 0 bases from V and 8 bases from J, with 8 bases in between. The CDR3 DNA sequence: TGTGCCAGCAGCTTAGATCGGCAGGATGAGCAGTTCTTC. Translating it yields CASSLDRQDEQFF.

To note about this clone: The same CDR3 is also encoded by other DNA sequences in this sample. CDR3 protein: CASSLNRNTEAFF. In DNA form, the CDR3 reads TGTGCCAGCAGTTTAAACAGGAACACTGAAGCTTTCTTT. The rearrangement uses TRBV12-3 or TRBV12-4 and TRBJ1-1; no definite D call. The ends were cut back, 2 bases at V and 1 base at J, with 5 bases in the middle. The CDR3 is made up of 13 amino acids.

The chain couples TRBV19 to TRBJ1-2; the match to TRBD1 covers 8 bases. Germline V lookup: CDR1 LNHDA, CDR2 SQIVND (reference sequence). With 5 bases clipped from V and 2 bases from J, the junction kept 4 bases outside the gene matches. This CDR3 is built from 14 residues. CDR3 coding DNA: TGTGCCAGTAGTCCTTGGACAGGGAACTATGGCTACACCTTC. It codes for CASSPWTGNYGYTF.

The V gene is TRBV7-6, the J gene TRBJ2-2; 9 nucleotides align to TRBD1. Trimming removed 2 bases from V and 7 bases from J; junction bases left unmatched: 8. The CDR3 has 16 residues. Germline values: CDR1 SGHVS, CDR2 FNYEAQ. In DNA form, the CDR3 reads TGTGCCAGCAGCTTAAATCGGGACAGGGTTAACGGGGAGCTGTTTTTT. Protein sequence: CASSLNRDRVNGELFF. Using reference TRBV7-6 and TRBJ2-2 for the parts outside the CDR3, the full variable domain is GAGVSQSPRYKVTKRGQDVALRCDPISGHVSLYWYRQALGQGPEFLTYFNYEAQQDKSGLPNDRFSAERPEGSISTLTIQRTEQRDSAMYRCASSLNRDRVNGELFFGEGSRLTVL.

This rearrangement joins TRBV18 to TRBJ2-3; 8 bases fit TRBD2. With 2 bases clipped from V and 3 bases from J, the junction kept 7 bases outside the gene matches. The CDR3 is 16 amino acids. CDR1 and CDR2 (germline): KGHSH, LQKENI. The CDR3 bases are TGTGCCAGCTCACCAGGCCAGCGGGGGTTAACAGATACGCAGTATTTT. The encoded protein is CASSPGQRGLTDTQYF.

This clone was observed a single time. The rearrangement links TRBV7-2 to TRBJ1-5; possible D gene TRBD1, 6 bases. The CDR3 contains 14 residues. From germline, CDR1 is SGHTA and CDR2 FQGNSA. Trimming pared 4 bases from V and 7 bases from J, leaving 14 bases between. The CDR3 region is CASSSQGYGQPQHF. The CDR3 bases are TGTGCCAGCAGCTCCCAGGGGTATGGACAGCCCCAGCATTTT.

V gene TRBV7-2 combines with J gene TRBJ2-2; TRBD2 is a possible D gene (6 bases). The length of the CDR3 is 15 residues. Germline V CDR1 and CDR2: SGHTA, FQGNSA. V was clipped by 5 bases and J by 4 bases, with 14 bases between them. CDR3 DNA: TGTGCCAGCAGCGTATTCGGGGGTGGCACCGGGGAGCTGTTTTTT. The encoded protein is CASSVFGGGTGELFF.